One and the same sample provided the 28 T cell receptor beta chains below, sequenced in a study of Ad26.COV2.S vaccination and SARS-CoV-2 variants. Data came from immunoSEQ multiplex PCR; TCRdb stores just in-frame clones and leaves some out. The table includes 350,000 to 450,000 clones, approximately 84% detected once. Treatment defined: roughly 18 received Ad26.COV2.S at low or high dose, single or two shots; several received placebo; per-sample allocation not given. On day 63 after the first injection, vaccine and placebo recipients gave samples. Sequences were derived from peripheral blood, sampled in a trial of Ad26.COV2.S vaccine versus placebo. These receptors all stem from a person aged 18 to 59 who received the Ad26.COV2.S COVID-19 vaccine or a placebo.

The chain combines TRBV11-3 with TRBJ2-2, with D hard to call. The CDR3 has 12 amino acids. V was trimmed by 5 bases and J by 3 bases, leaving 4 bases between them. CDR1 and CDR2 (germline): SGHNT, YENEEA. This chain's CDR3 is CASSLDTGELFF. The CDR3 coding sequence is TGTGCCAGCAGCCTGGACACCGGGGAGCTGTTTTTT.

J is TRBJ1-1 and V is TRBV5-6; possibly TRBD1 for D (5 bases). Trimming shortened V by 0 bases and J by 4 bases, and 13 bases separated the two germline ends. This CDR3 is 15 amino acids long. CDR1 and CDR2 (germline): SGHDT, YYEEEE. The CDR3 bases are TGTGCCAGCAGCTTGGGGGACCCAAGGGGCACTGAAGCTTTCTTT. Its translation: CASSLGDPRGTEAFF.

The chain recombines TRBV14 with TRBJ2-7, with TRBD2 as a possible D gene (5 bases). Germline V gives CDR1 SGHDN, CDR2 FVKESK. With 0 bases removed from V and 10 bases from J, the gap between germline ends came to 10 bases. This CDR3 has 12 amino acids. CDR3 sequence reads: CASSQDSVLQYF. The CDR3 coding sequence is TGTGCCAGCAGCCAAGATAGCGTCTTACAGTACTTC.

This sequence joins TRBV5-1 and TRBJ1-1; D call uncertain. Trimming shortened V by 0 bases and J by 3 bases, and 6 bases separated the two germline ends. Germline V gene lookup returns CDR1 SGHRS and CDR2 YFSETQ. The CDR3 is 13 residues long. The CDR3 coding sequence is TGCGCCAGCAGCTTGGTGGAAGACACTGAAGCTTTCTTT. It encodes CASSLVEDTEAFF.

V usage is TRBV3-1 (or the pseudogene TRBV3-2) and J usage is TRBJ2-1, with 12 bases aligning to TRBD2. Germline CDR1 and CDR2: LGHDT and YNNKEL (reference sequence). CDR3 size: 17 residues. V lost 2 bases to trimming and J lost 5 bases; unmatched junction nucleotides: 7. The CDR3 coding sequence is TGTGCCAGCAGCCAAACTAGCGGGAGGATCTGGGACAATGAGCAGTTCTTC. Translation gives CASSQTSGRIWDNEQFF.

The chain recombines TRBV29-1 with TRBJ2-7; D is undetermined. Germline-derived CDR1 and CDR2 are SQVTM and ANQGSEA. This CDR3 region has 15 residues. The germline V and J ends were trimmed by 7 bases and 2 bases, with 21 bases remaining between them. CDR3 sequence: CSAVPQAIPPYEQYF. DNA of the CDR3: TGCAGCGCCGTACCCCAGGCGATTCCTCCCTACGAGCAGTACTTC.

The gene calls are TRBV12-3 or TRBV12-4 and TRBJ2-1; D may be TRBD1 (5 bases). This CDR3 is 13 amino acids long. V gave up 3 bases and J gave up 6 bases, with 9 bases separating them. The CDR3 sequence: CASSFRQGNEQFF. As DNA, the CDR3 is TGTGCCAGCAGTTTTCGGCAGGGCAATGAGCAGTTCTTC.

In this sample, this clone turned up once. V usage is TRBV10-1 and J usage is TRBJ2-5; D might be TRBD1 (6 bases). This CDR3 is built from 13 residues. Germline V CDR1 and CDR2: WNHNN, SYGVQD (reference sequence). Trimming shortened V by 6 bases and J by 5 bases, and 13 bases separated the two germline ends. DNA for the CDR3: TGCGCCAGCAGCGGGACAATTAAGGAGACCCAGTACTTC. Protein sequence: CASSGTIKETQYF.

This clone appeared a single time. This rearrangement joins TRBV20-1 to TRBJ1-2; no firm D call. Trimming left V 3 bases short and J 2 bases short, with 7 bases between. The CDR3 has 12 residues. Per the germline V gene, CDR1 is DFQATT and CDR2 is SNEGSKA (reference sequence). Written as DNA, the CDR3 is TGCAGTGCTAGTTTAGAGAACTATGGCTACACCTTC. It encodes CSASLENYGYTF.

V and J are TRBV11-3 and TRBJ2-7, with 8 nucleotides matching TRBD1. In germline, CDR1 is SGHNT, CDR2 YENEEA. The CDR3 spans 14 residues. With V trimmed by 5 bases and J by 4 bases, 7 bases remained unmatched. CDR3 coding DNA: TGTGCCAGCAGCCCAGGGGGCACGGCGTACGAGCAGTACTTC. The encoded protein is CASSPGGTAYEQYF.

The rearrangement joins TRBV24-1 to TRBJ2-3, with 7 bases fitting TRBD2. Looked up from germline, CDR1 is KGHDR and CDR2 is SFDVKD. The V gene end was trimmed by 5 bases and the J gene end by 6 bases; junction bases not matched to a gene: 16. The CDR3 totals 17 residues. CDR3 residues: CATSVPTRTRGLDTQYF. The CDR3 DNA is TGTGCCACCAGTGTCCCCACCCGGACTAGAGGGCTTGATACGCAGTATTTT.

The rearrangement uses TRBV6-5 and TRBJ1-3, with D hard to call. CDR3 length: 15 amino acids. Trimming pared 2 bases from V and 0 bases from J, leaving 8 bases between. Germline values: CDR1 MNHEY, CDR2 SVGAGI. The CDR3 reads CASSYGTSSGNTIYF. The CDR3 coding sequence is TGTGCCAGCAGTTACGGTACAAGCTCTGGAAACACCATATATTTT.

V is TRBV27 and J is TRBJ2-1; either TRBD1 or TRBD2 may supply D (5 bases each). The V gene lost 5 bases and the J gene lost 2 bases, with 22 bases spanning the gap. In germline, CDR1 is MNHEY, CDR2 SMNVEV (reference sequence). The CDR3 is made up of 18 amino acids. Written as DNA, the CDR3 is TGTGCCAGCAGTCCCACCCCGCTTGGGGCGGGTGCCTACAATGAGCAGTTCTTC. It encodes CASSPTPLGAGAYNEQFF.

CDR3 DNA sequence: TGTGCCAGCAGCTTAAACAGCGTTTATGGCTACACCTTC. This gives the protein CASSLNSVYGYTF. The chain carries TRBV5-4 and TRBJ1-2; D gene ambiguous. Trimming shortened V by 2 bases and J by 5 bases, and 10 bases separated the two germline ends. Germline lookup yields CDR1 SGHNT and CDR2 YYREEE (reference sequence). The CDR3 contains 13 residues.

V gene TRBV10-3 combines with J gene TRBJ2-1; 11 positions agree with TRBD2. Germline CDR1 ENHRY, CDR2 SYGVKD. J gave up 3 bases and V 2 bases, and 6 bases lay outside the gene matches. The CDR3 has 17 residues. This CDR3 reads CAISEAGLADLYNEQFF. In DNA form, the CDR3 reads TGTGCCATCAGTGAGGCGGGACTAGCGGATCTCTACAATGAGCAGTTCTTC.

The chain recombines TRBV7-2 with TRBJ2-3; D uncertain. This CDR3 has 16 amino acids. The germline V gene has CDR1 SGHTA and CDR2 FQGNSA. V was pared by 6 bases and J by 3 bases, with 19 bases between. The CDR3 here is CASRYGLGLSTDTQYF. Here the CDR3 DNA reads TGTGCCAGCAGATATGGCTTGGGGTTGTCGACAGATACGCAGTATTTT.

The V gene is TRBV30, the J gene TRBJ1-4, with D tentatively TRBD1 (5 bases). Germline lookup yields CDR1 GTSNPN and CDR2 SVGIG (reference sequence). V was trimmed by 0 bases and J by 4 bases, leaving 12 bases between them. The CDR3 runs to 15 residues. CDR3 protein: CAWSVRGTGNEKLFF. Written as DNA, the CDR3 is TGTGCCTGGAGTGTACGGGGGACGGGTAATGAAAAACTGTTTTTT.

Note on this clone: Distinct nucleotide sequences in the sample also encode this CDR3. The V call is TRBV2, the J call TRBJ2-3, with unresolved D. Between the trimmed V and J ends, which lost 2 bases and 5 bases, there was a span of 5 bases. The CDR3 runs to 12 residues. CDR1 and CDR2 (germline): SNHLY, FYNNEI. CDR3 amino acids: CASSESGDTQYF. The CDR3 coding sequence is TGTGCCAGCAGTGAATCGGGAGATACGCAGTATTTT.

The V gene is TRBV27, the J gene TRBJ1-6; D remains ambiguous. Trimming left V 7 bases short and J 10 bases short, with 17 bases between. The CDR3 extends over 14 amino acids. Germline lookup yields CDR1 MNHEY and CDR2 SMNVEV (reference sequence). CDR3 residues: CASNTGMGTSPLHF. The DNA of the CDR3 is TGTGCCAGCAACACCGGGATGGGAACGTCACCCCTCCACTTT.

This clone was recorded only once. V usage is TRBV7-9 and J usage is TRBJ2-3, with D tentatively TRBD1 (7 bases). The CDR3 spans 13 residues. The V end lost 7 bases, the J end lost 6 bases, and 14 bases lay between the germline ends. Germline CDR1 SEHNR, CDR2 FQNEAQ (reference sequence). The CDR3 coding sequence is TGTGCCAGCATCCCAGGAGGGGGCGATACGCAGTATTTT. This encodes CASIPGGGDTQYF.

The CDR3 protein is CASSNTGGYNSPLHF. CDR3 sequence (DNA): TGTGCCAGTAGCAATACAGGGGGTTATAATTCACCCCTCCACTTT. This chain uses TRBV19 with TRBJ1-6, with 8 bases aligning to TRBD1. Germline V gives CDR1 LNHDA, CDR2 SQIVND (reference sequence). CDR3 length equals 15 residues. The V gene end was trimmed by 6 bases and the J gene end by 4 bases; junction bases not matched to a gene: 5.

This clone was seen more than once but under ten times. The chain links TRBV2 to TRBJ1-5, with a weak D call TRBD1 (5 bases). This CDR3 is 16 amino acids long. The V end was cut by 6 bases, the J end by 3 bases, with 18 bases between. CDR1 SNHLY and CDR2 FYNNEI come from the germline V gene. DNA of the CDR3: TGTGCCAGCAGGAGGGGCTACCTAATAGACAATCAGCCCCAGCATTTT. This gives the protein CASRRGYLIDNQPQHF.

This chain uses TRBV6-5 with TRBJ1-1; TRBD1 might be the D (5 bases). Germline CDR1 reads MNHEY; CDR2 reads SVGAGI. V was clipped by 5 bases and J by 1 base, with 11 bases between them. The length of the CDR3 is 14 residues. The CDR3 sequence: CASSNLRENTEAFF. The CDR3 DNA is TGTGCCAGCAGTAACCTCAGGGAGAACACTGAAGCTTTCTTT.

The rearrangement joins TRBV4-3 to TRBJ1-5; possibly TRBD1 for D (6 bases). The CDR3 is made up of 13 amino acids. In germline, CDR1 is LGHNA, CDR2 YSLEER. Trimming took off 4 bases at V and 4 bases at J, with 8 bases between the two ends. The CDR3, as DNA: TGCGCCAGCAGCCCACAGGGTAATCAGCCCCAGCATTTT. Protein sequence: CASSPQGNQPQHF.

V is TRBV12-5 and J is TRBJ2-5, with D unresolved. Germline-derived CDR1 and CDR2 are LGHNT and FRNRAP. The V gene lost 5 bases and the J gene lost 2 bases, with 6 bases spanning the gap. CDR3 size: 12 residues. CDR3 region: CASGGWQETQYF. CDR3 coding DNA: TGTGCTAGTGGTGGGTGGCAAGAGACCCAGTACTTC. Complete variable domain (other parts from reference TRBV12-5 and TRBJ2-5): DARVTQTPRHKVTEMGQEVTMRCQPILGHNTVFWYRQTMMQGLELLAYFRNRAPLDDSGMPKDRFSAEMPDATLATLKIQPSEPRDSAVYFCASGGWQETQYFGPGTRLLVL.

The chain carries TRBV10-3 and TRBJ1-1; 8 bases agree with TRBD1. The J segment lost 3 bases and the V segment lost 4 bases, leaving 7 bases of the junction unmatched. CDR1 is ENHRY and CDR2 is SYGVKD in the germline V gene. This CDR3 spans 15 amino acids. CDR3 coding DNA: TGTGCCATCAGTGGGCAGGGGGCTGTATACACTGAAGCTTTCTTT. It encodes CAISGQGAVYTEAFF.

The rearrangement uses TRBV14 and TRBJ2-1; TRBD2 agrees at 13 bases. Trimming at V came to 4 bases and at J to 2 bases, leaving 5 bases not matched to a gene. CDR3 length equals 17 residues. CDR1 is SGHDN, CDR2 FVKESK, per germline. CDR3: CASSRGLAGRAYNEQFF. The DNA of the CDR3 is TGTGCCAGCAGCCGGGGACTAGCGGGACGCGCCTACAATGAGCAGTTCTTC.

The chain has TRBV6-2 or TRBV6-3 and TRBJ1-5; D not certain. Germline V CDR1 and CDR2: MNHEY, SVGEGT. V was pared by 3 bases and J by 2 bases, with 8 bases between. CDR3 length: 14 residues. CDR3 amino acids: CASSYSFGNQPQHF. In DNA, the CDR3 is TGTGCCAGCAGTTATTCTTTTGGCAATCAGCCCCAGCATTTT.